This TCR beta chain was captured by sequencing in a study of CD8 T cells in Susac syndrome. This CDR3 contains 16 residues. Trimming removed 3 bases from V and 1 base from J, with 13 bases in between. CDR1 LGHNA and CDR2 YNFKEQ come from the germline V gene. The RNA, roughly 0.45 to 1 ug, was put through reverse transcription using random hexamers. Using its own MiXCR run on the immunoSEQ multiplex PCR reads, TCRdb lists one record per CDR3 protein. The top ten clones hold approximately 0.11% of a sample with fewer than 300,000 distinct CDR3 sequences, 80% to 90% of them seen once. The TCR originated in a human donor with multiple sclerosis. Input material: CD8+ T cells from PBMCs. J is TRBJ1-3 and V is TRBV4-2, with a tentative D call TRBD1 (5 bases). The CDR3 DNA follows: TGTGCCAGCAGCCACTCAGGGCTTGGGTCTGGAAACACCATATATTTT. The encoded protein is CASSHSGLGSGNTIYF.